This TCR beta chain was captured by sequencing in a study of CD8+ T cells in alopecia areata. Study at large: After 6 to 18 months of tofacitinib, follow-up continued 6 months off drug. Whole-study findings and limits: More clonal than normal scalp was lesional scalp, particularly alopecia totalis/universalis.

Collection of lesional scalp punch biopsies and peripheral blood was performed in alopecia areata patients. Once RNA had been extracted, it was reverse transcribed into cDNA to act as the sequencing template. Method: immunoSEQ multiplex PCR; TCRdb's copy keeps in-frame clones and lacks some. In the table there are 80,000 to 100,000 clones, roughly two fifths of which are singletons. V was trimmed by 4 bases and J by 7 bases, leaving 13 bases between them. The CDR3 consists of 12 residues. Germline V lookup: CDR1 GTSNPN, CDR2 SVGIG (reference sequence). About this clone: Its specificity is unknown.

Sequenced sample: CD4+ T cells sorted from blood. V is TRBV30 and J is TRBJ1-2; D might be TRBD1 (5 bases). The receptor was derived from a human donor with alopecia areata. DNA for the CDR3: TGTGCCTGGAATAGGCAGGGAACTGGCTACACCTTC. Its protein is CAWNRQGTGYTF.